Below are 30 T cell receptor beta chains sequenced from a single sample in a study of T-cell memory formation after mild COVID-19. TCRdb ran MiXCR on the 5' RACE reads and lists one entry per CDR3 protein. The sample includes 300,000 to 400,000 distinct CDR3 sequences, about 15% seen only once; the top ten take approximately 20%. Specimen: PBMCs or a T cell subset sorted from them (not recorded which). Receptor source: a man younger than 35 who had mild COVID-19 (a few samples of this study predate the infection). Cell type and time point are not known.

The chain combines TRBV3-1 with TRBJ2-7; D may be TRBD2 (6 bases). The CDR3 has 16 amino acids. Germline CDR1 and CDR2: LGHDT and YNNKEL (reference sequence). The germline V and J ends were trimmed by 6 bases and 11 bases, with 29 bases remaining between them. CDR3 amino acids: CASSHYGGTDEKVKYF. CDR3 nucleotide sequence: TGTGCCAGCAGTCACTATGGGGGGACGGACGAAAAGGTGAAGTACTTC.

The rearrangement links TRBV2 to TRBJ2-6; D gene unclear. The CDR3 runs to 15 residues. Germline-derived CDR1 and CDR2 are SNHLY and FYNNEI. The germline V and J ends were trimmed by 6 bases and 0 bases, with 9 bases remaining between them. The CDR3 nucleotides are TGTGCCAGCAGGGAATGGTTCTCTGGGGCCAACGTCCTGACTTTC. Translation: CASREWFSGANVLTF.

This clonotype occurred a few times. The V gene is TRBV5-6, the J gene TRBJ2-3; D might be TRBD2 (5 bases). Germline lookup yields CDR1 SGHDT and CDR2 YYEEEE. The CDR3 contains 16 residues. V lost 0 bases and J 1 base, leaving 12 bases between the germline ends. The CDR3 protein is CASSLGPARGTDTQYF. In DNA form, the CDR3 reads TGTGCCAGCAGCTTGGGACCTGCGCGGGGCACAGATACGCAGTATTTT. Together with reference TRBV5-6 and TRBJ2-3, the CDR3 gives the full variable domain: DAGVTQSPTHLIKTRGQQVTLRCSPKSGHDTVSWYQQALGQGPQFIFQYYEEEERQRGNFPDRFSGHQFPNYSSELNVNALLLGDSALYLCASSLGPARGTDTQYFGPGTRLTVL.

The J gene is TRBJ1-1, the V gene TRBV6-2 or TRBV6-3, with 8 bases that match TRBD1. The CDR3 length is 15 residues. Looked up from germline, CDR1 is MNHEY and CDR2 is SVGEGT. V lost 5 bases and J lost 10; bases outside the gene matches: 15. The CDR3 loop reads CASSPPGQAIRGAFF. The DNA of the CDR3 is TGTGCCAGCAGTCCCCCGGGACAGGCGATCAGGGGAGCTTTCTTT.

This chain connects TRBV4-1 to TRBJ1-1; D gene ambiguous. This CDR3 contains 12 residues. Germline CDR1 reads MGHRA; CDR2 reads YSYEKL. V lost 0 bases and J lost 7, with 6 bases in between. CDR3 DNA: TGCGCCAGCAGCCAAGATTGGGGTGAAGCTTTCTTT. Translation: CASSQDWGEAFF.

The chain carries TRBV6-2 or TRBV6-3 and TRBJ2-2; D ambiguous. V was clipped by 7 bases and J by 1 base, with 10 bases between them. The length of the CDR3 is 14 residues. Germline CDR1 MNHEY, CDR2 SVGEGT. As DNA, the CDR3 is TGTGCCAGCATCTCGTGGGGGAACACCGGGGAGCTGTTTTTT. Translated: CASISWGNTGELFF.

This clonotype was counted ten times or more. The chain combines TRBV9 with TRBJ2-3; D is possibly TRBD1 or TRBD2 (6 bases each). Germline-derived CDR1 and CDR2 are SGDLS and YYNGEE. CDR3 length equals 14 residues. Between the trimmed V and J ends, which lost 1 base and 2 bases, there was a span of 8 bases. The CDR3 spells CASSVSGATDTQYF. In nucleotides, the CDR3 is TGTGCCAGCAGCGTATCGGGGGCCACAGATACGCAGTATTTT.

This clonotype has a handful of counts. The chain joins TRBV7-2 to TRBJ2-3, with TRBD2 matching over 7 bases. V was clipped by 4 bases and J by 3 bases; unmatched bases: 10. The CDR3 totals 16 residues. From germline, CDR1 is SGHTA and CDR2 FQGNSA. Here the CDR3 reads CASSWWGGLRTDTQYF. DNA for the CDR3: TGTGCCAGCAGCTGGTGGGGGGGACTGAGAACAGATACGCAGTATTTT. Using reference TRBV7-2 and TRBJ2-3 for the parts outside the CDR3, the full variable domain is GAGVSQSPSNKVTEKGKDVELRCDPISGHTALYWYRQSLGQGLEFLIYFQGNSAPDKSGLPSDRFSAERTGGSVSTLTIQRTQQEDSAVYLCASSWWGGLRTDTQYFGPGTRLTVL.

This clonotype has only a few counts. The J gene is TRBJ1-6, the V gene TRBV7-2; maybe TRBD1 (6 bases). Germline V lookup: CDR1 SGHTA, CDR2 FQGNSA. The CDR3 runs to 16 residues. Trimming removed 1 base at V and 8 bases at J, with 15 bases between. The CDR3 loop is CASSLGGATQDSPLHF. CDR3 nucleotide sequence: TGTGCCAGCAGCTTAGGGGGGGCCACTCAGGATTCACCCCTCCACTTT.

V gene TRBV7-2 combines with J gene TRBJ2-3; 7 positions match TRBD2. Germline lookup yields CDR1 SGHTA and CDR2 FQGNSA. The CDR3 length is 15 residues. V dropped 3 bases and J dropped 3; count of bases not matched to a gene: 6. CDR3 sequence reads: CASSFGGTVTDTQYF. The CDR3 DNA reads as TGTGCCAGCAGCTTCGGGGGGACCGTAACAGATACGCAGTATTTT.

This clonotype has only a few counts. This chain uses TRBV19 with TRBJ1-2; 11 bases line up with TRBD1. The CDR3 length is 14 residues. J was trimmed by 7 bases and V by 3 bases; bases with no gene match: 4. Looked up from germline, CDR1 is LNHDA and CDR2 is SQIVND (reference sequence). CDR3 sequence reads: CASSIRTGGGGYTF. The CDR3 nucleotides are TGTGCCAGTAGTATCCGGACAGGGGGCGGTGGCTACACCTTC.

The chain employs TRBV5-6 and TRBJ2-5; weak D call: TRBD1 (6 bases). V shed 3 bases and J shed 8 bases, with 17 bases lying between them. There are 14 residues in the CDR3. Germline V CDR1 and CDR2: SGHDT, YYEEEE. CDR3 in DNA: TGTGCCAGCAGCTCGCCTCGGACAGTGGAAACCCAGTACTTC. This gives the protein CASSSPRTVETQYF.

This clonotype occurred a few times. J is TRBJ2-5 and V is TRBV7-2, with 12 bases fitting TRBD2. The CDR3 contains 19 residues. From germline, CDR1 is SGHTA and CDR2 FQGNSA. Trimming cost V 2 bases and J 1 base; bases outside gene matches: 11. This CDR3 reads CASSLTGPSGGAPQETQYF. The CDR3, as DNA: TGTGCCAGCAGCTTAACAGGGCCTAGCGGGGGGGCCCCCCAAGAGACCCAGTACTTC.

The genes are TRBV6-5 and TRBJ2-1; D not certain. V lost 2 bases to trimming and J lost 7 bases, with 12 bases between them. CDR1 is MNHEY and CDR2 is SVGAGI in the germline V gene. The CDR3 is 14 amino acids. The chain's CDR3 is CASSYARKANEQFF. In DNA form, the CDR3 reads TGTGCCAGCAGTTACGCCCGAAAAGCGAATGAGCAGTTCTTC.

The chain links TRBV14 to TRBJ1-1; 11 positions match TRBD1. Germline V gene lookup returns CDR1 SGHDN and CDR2 FVKESK. The CDR3 loop spans 17 amino acids. The junction had 12 bases not matched to a gene; V was cut back by 4 bases and J by 5 bases. This chain's CDR3 is CASSLWTGGVGRTEAFF. The CDR3 DNA reads as TGTGCCAGCAGCCTCTGGACAGGGGGCGTTGGAAGGACTGAAGCTTTCTTT.

This rearrangement joins TRBV24-1 to TRBJ2-2; D perhaps matches TRBD2 (5 bases). This CDR3 has 16 amino acids. V was trimmed by 6 bases and J by 2 bases, leaving 15 bases between them. Germline V gene lookup returns CDR1 KGHDR and CDR2 SFDVKD. The CDR3 sequence is CATSLSGVHNTGELFF. The CDR3, as DNA: TGTGCCACCAGTTTGTCCGGGGTCCATAACACCGGGGAGCTGTTTTTT.

Many counts were recorded for this clonotype. This rearrangement joins TRBV7-8 to TRBJ2-1; no definite D call. CDR3 size: 12 residues. The V end lost 3 bases, the J end lost 6 bases, and 6 bases lay between the germline ends. The germline V gene encodes CDR1 SGHVS and CDR2 FQNEAQ. CDR3 region: CASSFGPNEQFF. CDR3 DNA: TGTGCCAGCAGCTTCGGCCCCAATGAGCAGTTCTTC.

This clonotype was detected a few times. The chain has TRBV10-3 and TRBJ1-2; 8 bases are shared with TRBD1. In germline, CDR1 is ENHRY, CDR2 SYGVKD. V lost 8 bases to trimming and J lost 5 bases; unmatched junction nucleotides: 7. The CDR3 contains 13 residues. CDR3 bases: TGTGCCATCGGGACAGGCCTAACTTATGGCTACACCTTC. As protein: CAIGTGLTYGYTF.

This clonotype showed up just once. The V call is TRBV12-3 or TRBV12-4, the J call TRBJ2-3; tentatively, D is TRBD1 or TRBD2 (5 bases each). Trimming left V 7 bases short and J 6 bases short, with 20 bases between. There are 15 residues in the CDR3. The CDR3 sequence is CASISGLPAADTQYF. The CDR3 region has the DNA TGTGCCAGCATCTCGGGGCTACCCGCCGCCGATACGCAGTATTTT.

In its sample, this clonotype was seen a few times. The chain couples TRBV7-2 to TRBJ2-2; 13 nucleotides match TRBD2. This CDR3 spans 16 amino acids. Germline V gene data show CDR1 as SGHTA and CDR2 as FQGNSA. Unmatched junction bases numbered 4, after V lost 2 bases and J lost 7 bases. The CDR3 loop reads CASSLTLAGGRGELFF. The DNA for the CDR3 is TGTGCCAGCAGCTTAACACTAGCGGGGGGGCGCGGGGAGCTGTTTTTT.

This clonotype was seen a handful of times. V usage is TRBV20-1 and J usage is TRBJ1-1, with D uncertain. V lost 2 bases to trimming and J lost 4 bases, with 14 bases between them. The CDR3 runs to 14 residues. Germline V CDR1 and CDR2: DFQATT, SNEGSKA (reference sequence). CDR3 residues: CSARKALMSTEAFF. CDR3 DNA sequence: TGCAGTGCTAGAAAGGCCTTAATGAGCACTGAAGCTTTCTTT.

This clonotype was observed at least ten times. This chain connects TRBV5-1 to TRBJ2-3, with D maybe TRBD2 (6 bases). The CDR3 sequence is 13 residues long. Per germline, CDR1 SGHRS and CDR2 YFSETQ. V lost 7 bases and J 2 bases, leaving 11 bases between the germline ends. The CDR3 here is CASGGEATDTQYF. CDR3 coding DNA: TGCGCCAGCGGCGGGGAGGCCACAGATACGCAGTATTTT.

The sample holds a few counts of this clonotype. The V call is TRBV6-1, the J call TRBJ2-2, with D possibly being TRBD2 (6 bases). Trimming left V 1 base short and J 6 bases short, with 12 bases between. The CDR3 consists of 15 residues. Germline CDR1 reads MNHNS; CDR2 reads SASEGT. CDR3 region: CASSEEFGGAGELFF. The CDR3 DNA reads TGTGCCAGCAGTGAAGAGTTTGGAGGGGCCGGGGAGCTGTTTTTT.

The table lists this clonotype with many counts. The J gene is TRBJ2-3, the V gene TRBV4-1, with a tentative D call TRBD1 (6 bases). The CDR3 spans 17 residues. Deletions cut 0 bases from V and 5 bases from J, with 18 bases between. Germline CDR1 reads MGHRA; CDR2 reads YSYEKL. The CDR3 nucleotides read TGCGCCAGCAGCCAAGATCAGGGGCCTCCGACAAAAGATACGCAGTATTTT. Its protein product is CASSQDQGPPTKDTQYF.

In this sample, this clonotype turned up a few times. The J gene is TRBJ2-7, the V gene TRBV20-1, with unresolved D. The V and J ends lost 5 bases and 2 bases respectively, with 10 bases between them. The CDR3 runs 12 residues. The germline CDR1 and CDR2 sequences are DFQATT and SNEGSKA (reference sequence). The CDR3 region has the DNA TGCAGTGCTCCAGACTCCACCTACGAGCAGTACTTC. This translates into CSAPDSTYEQYF.

This clonotype was detected ten times or more. The rearrangement uses TRBV7-2 and TRBJ2-5, with 8 positions matching TRBD2. The V and J ends lost 5 bases and 1 base, in that order; junction bases with no gene match: 3. The CDR3 loop spans 14 amino acids. Per germline, CDR1 SGHTA and CDR2 FQGNSA. CDR3 protein: CASSPTSGQETQYF. The DNA for the CDR3 is TGTGCCAGCAGCCCCACTAGCGGCCAAGAGACCCAGTACTTC. Full variable domain (missing parts from reference TRBV7-2 and TRBJ2-5): GAGVSQSPSNKVTEKGKDVELRCDPISGHTALYWYRQSLGQGLEFLIYFQGNSAPDKSGLPSDRFSAERTGGSVSTLTIQRTQQEDSAVYLCASSPTSGQETQYFGPGTRLLVL.

The chain recombines TRBV7-9 with TRBJ1-2, with a possible D match to TRBD1 (6 bases). V lost 5 bases, J lost 4 bases, and 17 bases lay in between. This CDR3 comprises 15 residues. The germline CDR1 and CDR2 sequences are SEHNR and FQNEAQ (reference sequence). The CDR3 sequence: CASSLPTGYTYGYTF. DNA for the CDR3: TGTGCCAGCAGCCTCCCGACAGGCTACACCTATGGCTACACCTTC.

The rearrangement links TRBV6-6 to TRBJ2-5, with TRBD1 matching over 10 bases. The CDR3 totals 16 residues. V lost 0 bases and J lost 5; bases outside the gene matches: 6. Germline V gene data show CDR1 as MNHNY and CDR2 as SVGAGI (reference sequence). The CDR3 DNA sequence: TGTGCCAGCAGTTACTCCGACAGGGGGCGCGGGGAGACCCAGTACTTC. It encodes CASSYSDRGRGETQYF.

This clonotype has a handful of counts. The chain carries TRBV4-1 and TRBJ1-2, with a possible D match to TRBD1 (5 bases). The ends were cut back, 4 bases at V and 6 bases at J, with 21 bases in the middle. The CDR3 covers 16 residues. Germline V gene data show CDR1 as MGHRA and CDR2 as YSYEKL. CDR3 sequence (DNA): TGCGCCAGCAGCCGTACCGAGGTGGGAGGGACGAATGGCTACACCTTC. As protein: CASSRTEVGGTNGYTF.

The gene calls are TRBV12-3 or TRBV12-4 and TRBJ2-7, with a tentative D call TRBD2 (6 bases). The CDR3 covers 15 residues. Trimming shortened V by 5 bases and J by 0 bases, and 14 bases separated the two germline ends. The CDR3 region is CASSLGGFASYEQYV. The CDR3 DNA is TGTGCCAGCAGTCTGGGGGGTTTTGCCTCCTACGAGCAGTACGTC.